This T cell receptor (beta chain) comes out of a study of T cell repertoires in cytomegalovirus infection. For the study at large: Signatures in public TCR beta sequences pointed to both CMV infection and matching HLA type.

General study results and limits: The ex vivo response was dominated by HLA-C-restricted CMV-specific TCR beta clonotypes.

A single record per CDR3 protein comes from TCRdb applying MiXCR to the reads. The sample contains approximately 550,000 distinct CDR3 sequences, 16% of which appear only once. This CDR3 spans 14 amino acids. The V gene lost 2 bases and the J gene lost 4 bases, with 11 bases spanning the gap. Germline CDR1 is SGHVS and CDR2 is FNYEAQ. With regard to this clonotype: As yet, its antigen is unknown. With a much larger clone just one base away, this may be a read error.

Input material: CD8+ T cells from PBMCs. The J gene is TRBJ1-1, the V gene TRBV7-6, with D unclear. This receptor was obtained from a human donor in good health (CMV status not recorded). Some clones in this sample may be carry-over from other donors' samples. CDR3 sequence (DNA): TGTGCCAGCAGCTTACTTGCGAAGGGCACTGAAGCTTTCTTT. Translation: CASSLLAKGTEAFF.